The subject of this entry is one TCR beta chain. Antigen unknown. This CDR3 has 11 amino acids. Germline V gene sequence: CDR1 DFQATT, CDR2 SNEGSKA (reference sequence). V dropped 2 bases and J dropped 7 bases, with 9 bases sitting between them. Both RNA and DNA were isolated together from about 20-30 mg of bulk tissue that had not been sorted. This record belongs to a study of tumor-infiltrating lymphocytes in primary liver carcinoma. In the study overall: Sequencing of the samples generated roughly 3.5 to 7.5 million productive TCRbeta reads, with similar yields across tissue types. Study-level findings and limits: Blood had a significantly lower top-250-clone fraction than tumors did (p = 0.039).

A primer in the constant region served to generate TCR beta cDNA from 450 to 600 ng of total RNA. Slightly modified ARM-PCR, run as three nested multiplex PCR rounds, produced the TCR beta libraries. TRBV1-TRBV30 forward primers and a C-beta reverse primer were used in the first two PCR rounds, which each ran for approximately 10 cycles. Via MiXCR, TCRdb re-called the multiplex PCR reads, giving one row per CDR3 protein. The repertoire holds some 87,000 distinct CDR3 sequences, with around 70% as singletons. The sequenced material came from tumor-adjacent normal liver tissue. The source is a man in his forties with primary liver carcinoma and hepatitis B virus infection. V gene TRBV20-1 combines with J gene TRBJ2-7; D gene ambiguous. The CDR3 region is CSARLSTEQYF. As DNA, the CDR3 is TGCAGTGCTAGATTATCGACGGAGCAGTACTTC.